The source of this T cell receptor (beta chain) is a study of molecular identifiers for immune sequencing clone quantification. The CDR3 length is 19 residues. The ends lost 5 bases at V and 2 bases at J; junction bases unmatched: 19. From germline, CDR1 is PRHDT and CDR2 FYEKMQ (reference sequence). Libraries for naive CD8 T cells, which were made from around 20,000 to 1,000,000 sorted cells, drew on 10%, 30% or 50% of the RNA. Using its own MiXCR run on the PCR reads, TCRdb lists one record per CDR3 protein. Seen here are about 640,000 distinct CDR3 sequences, around 20% observed once, and the top ten hold 0.85%.

The TCR originated in a human donor in good health. Some libraries in this study had Jurkat cell RNA spiked in. The sequenced material came from naive CD8+ T cells from blood, with Jurkat cell RNA spiked in. The subset here: FACS-sorted CD8+CD4-CCR7+CD45RA+ naive T cells. The V and J genes are TRBV13 and TRBJ2-3; 7 bases align to TRBD2. The CDR3 nucleotides are TGTGCCAGCAGCCAGATGGGTTCGGGGCTAGCGGTAAACACAGATACGCAGTATTTT. It encodes CASSQMGSGLAVNTDTQYF.